Shown below are 22 T cell receptor beta chains from a single sample sequenced in a study of cytomegalovirus exposure and HLA in healthy donors. The PCR employed 60 Vbeta primers together with 13 Jbeta primers. Profiling relied on immunoSEQ multiplex PCR, and the TCRdb table lists in-frame clones only, not all of them. The repertoire includes roughly 100,000 clones, roughly 82% of them detected once, and 2.5% to 3% sits in the top ten. The material sequenced was PBMCs. All receptors derive from a male donor in good health and CMV-seropositive.

The chain employs TRBV25-1 and TRBJ2-7, with 8 bases identical to TRBD1. The J segment lost 0 bases and the V segment lost 4 bases, leaving 5 bases of the junction unmatched. Germline V lookup: CDR1 MGHDK, CDR2 SYGVNS. The CDR3 length is 15 residues. The CDR3 spells CASSGQGSSSYEQYF. The CDR3 bases are TGTGCCAGCAGTGGACAGGGGTCTTCCTCCTACGAGCAGTACTTC.

This chain uses TRBV5-1 with TRBJ2-7, with 8 bases fitting TRBD2. CDR1 SGHRS and CDR2 YFSETQ come from the germline V gene. The CDR3 has 15 amino acids. J was trimmed by 2 bases and V by 4 bases; bases with no gene match: 8. As DNA, the CDR3 is TGCGCCAGCAGCCCGTATAGCGGGGATACCTACGAGCAGTACTTC. Its protein is CASSPYSGDTYEQYF.

The chain carries TRBV5-4 and TRBJ2-3; 9 bases line up with TRBD2. The germline gives CDR1 SGHNT, CDR2 YYREEE (reference sequence). Trimming at V came to 4 bases and at J to 4 bases, leaving 13 bases not matched to a gene. The CDR3 extends over 17 amino acids. This CDR3 is CASSVRFSGRRADTQYF. CDR3 DNA: TGTGCCAGCAGCGTGAGATTTAGCGGGAGAAGGGCAGATACGCAGTATTTT.

The CDR3 is CASSQGGAYNEQFF. Written as DNA, the CDR3 is TGTGCCAGCAGCCAAGGCGGAGCCTACAATGAGCAGTTCTTC. This rearrangement joins TRBV4-2 to TRBJ2-1; D not certain. Germline V gene lookup returns CDR1 LGHNA and CDR2 YNFKEQ. This CDR3 has 14 residues. Trimming left V 1 base short and J 2 bases short, with 6 bases between.

The J gene is TRBJ2-3, the V gene TRBV9, with D possibly TRBD1 on 5 matching bases. V lost 3 bases and J lost 10, with 24 bases in between. Per germline, CDR1 SGDLS and CDR2 YYNGEE. The CDR3 loop spans 16 amino acids. CDR3 in amino acids: CASSASLASGFLAQYF. In nucleotides, the CDR3 is TGTGCCAGCAGCGCCTCTCTGGCCTCAGGGTTTTTGGCGCAGTATTTT.

The gene calls are TRBV13 and TRBJ1-1; weak D call: TRBD1 (6 bases). V lost 7 bases and J lost 7, with 19 bases in between. Germline values: CDR1 PRHDT, CDR2 FYEKMQ (reference sequence). The CDR3 loop spans 14 amino acids. CDR3 bases: TGTGCCAGCATCCTGGGGGGGCGAAGGGGTGAAGCTTTCTTT. It specifies CASILGGRRGEAFF.

V usage is TRBV5-1 and J usage is TRBJ2-3, with 10 bases lining up with TRBD2. Germline trimming cut 2 bases from V and 5 bases from J; bases unmatched to any gene: 8. The germline CDR1 and CDR2 sequences are SGHRS and YFSETQ. The CDR3 is 16 residues long. The CDR3 loop is CASSFTSGVLGDTQYF. CDR3 DNA sequence: TGCGCCAGCAGCTTTACTAGCGGGGTCCTGGGAGATACGCAGTATTTT.

The V and J genes are TRBV9 and TRBJ1-2; TRBD1 agrees at 8 bases. V gave up 4 bases and J gave up 0 bases; unmatched junction bases: 2. There are 14 residues in the CDR3. Germline CDR1 reads SGDLS; CDR2 reads YYNGEE. The CDR3 spells CASSRTGTNYGYTF. CDR3 nucleotides: TGTGCCAGCAGCCGGACAGGGACTAACTATGGCTACACCTTC. Looking up the rest from reference TRBV9 and TRBJ1-2 gives the full variable domain: DSGVTQTPKHLITATGQRVTLRCSPRSGDLSVYWYQQSLDQGLQFLIQYYNGEERAKGNILERFSAQQFPDLHSELNLSSLELGDSALYFCASSRTGTNYGYTFGSGTRLTVV.

This chain uses TRBV2 with TRBJ2-2, with D maybe TRBD1 (5 bases). Germline V gene data show CDR1 as SNHLY and CDR2 as FYNNEI. CDR3 size: 16 residues. The V and J ends lost 2 bases and 5 bases respectively, with 15 bases between them. The CDR3 DNA is TGTGCCAGCAGTGAAAGTGGGGCGTTGGGGACCGGGGAGCTGTTTTTT. As protein: CASSESGALGTGELFF.

This chain links TRBV9 with TRBJ2-1; 10 bases are a match to TRBD2. CDR1 SGDLS and CDR2 YYNGEE come from the germline V gene. With 0 bases clipped from V and 6 bases from J, the junction kept 9 bases outside the gene matches. This CDR3 has 17 amino acids. The CDR3 DNA sequence: TGTGCCAGCAGCGTAGGGGCTAGCGGGGGCCCGTTCAATGAGCAGTTCTTC. Its protein product is CASSVGASGGPFNEQFF.

This chain links TRBV19 with TRBJ2-3; maybe TRBD2 (6 bases). This CDR3 region has 12 residues. V lost 11 bases to trimming and J lost 2 bases, with 11 bases between them. CDR1 and CDR2 (germline): LNHDA, SQIVND (reference sequence). CDR3 in DNA: TGTGCCGTACGGGGGAACACAGATACGCAGTATTTT. This translates into CAVRGNTDTQYF.

The V call is TRBV13, the J call TRBJ1-1; TRBD1 might be the D (6 bases). The V and J ends lost 6 bases and 1 base respectively, with 24 bases between them. Germline loops: CDR1 PRHDT, CDR2 FYEKMQ (reference sequence). This CDR3 spans 18 amino acids. CDR3 DNA sequence: TGTGCCAGCAGGGATAGGGGGTCCGGGGGGCTGGCGAACACTGAAGCTTTCTTT. Translating gives CASRDRGSGGLANTEAFF. The complete variable domain, with remaining parts taken from reference TRBV13 and TRBJ1-1, reads AAGVIQSPRHLIKEKRETATLKCYPIPRHDTVYWYQQGPGQDPQFLISFYEKMQSDKGSIPDRFSAQQFSDYHSELNMSSLELGDSALYFCASRDRGSGGLANTEAFFGQGTRLTVV.

CDR3 in DNA: TGCGCCAGCAGCCTCCAAAGGACCGGGACAGGGATTACCTACGAGCAGTACTTC. It is translated as CASSLQRTGTGITYEQYF. V usage is TRBV4-1 and J usage is TRBJ2-7; 9 positions agree with TRBD1. Per germline, CDR1 MGHRA and CDR2 YSYEKL. With 4 bases clipped from V and 2 bases from J, the junction kept 15 bases outside the gene matches. This CDR3 comprises 18 residues.

This chain joins TRBV18 and TRBJ2-6, with D possibly matching TRBD2 (6 bases). Trimming removed 3 bases from V and 1 base from J, with 16 bases in between. Per germline, CDR1 KGHSH and CDR2 LQKENI. This CDR3 spans 18 amino acids. The CDR3 DNA is TGTGCCAGCTCACCCCGCGGGAAGGGTGAGTCTGGGGCCAACGTCCTGACTTTC. Translated: CASSPRGKGESGANVLTF.

This clone has more than one count but fewer than ten. V usage is TRBV5-6 and J usage is TRBJ2-1; D may be TRBD1 (6 bases). Germline-derived CDR1 and CDR2 are SGHDT and YYEEEE. Trimming removed 4 bases from V and 4 bases from J, with 18 bases in between. There are 16 residues in the CDR3. This CDR3 is CASSGLGQTAYNEQFF. The CDR3 region has the DNA TGTGCCAGCAGCGGACTCGGACAGACTGCTTACAATGAGCAGTTCTTC.

The chain couples TRBV28 to TRBJ1-2; D remains ambiguous. V shed 4 bases and J shed 4 bases, with 19 bases lying between them. Germline CDR1 reads MDHEN; CDR2 reads SYDVKM. The CDR3 covers 16 residues. The CDR3: CASSSAGDTTAYGYTF. CDR3 nucleotide sequence: TGTGCCAGCAGTTCCGCCGGGGATACTACGGCCTATGGCTACACCTTC.

The chain combines TRBV19 with TRBJ1-5, with D possibly matching TRBD1 (5 bases). This CDR3 region has 15 residues. Germline V gene sequence: CDR1 LNHDA, CDR2 SQIVND (reference sequence). V lost 4 bases to trimming and J lost 7 bases, with 17 bases between them. CDR3 bases: TGTGCCAGTAGTACCGTAGGGGACTTGGGGCAGCCCCAGCATTTT. Protein: CASSTVGDLGQPQHF.

The gene calls are TRBV19 and TRBJ1-1; 8 bases are a match to TRBD1. V lost 3 bases and J lost 4; bases outside the gene matches: 7. Germline CDR1 and CDR2: LNHDA and SQIVND (reference sequence). CDR3 size: 15 residues. This CDR3 is CASSILSTGGTEAFF. CDR3 in DNA: TGTGCCAGTAGTATCCTCAGTACAGGGGGCACTGAAGCTTTCTTT.

The chain uses TRBV4-1 and TRBJ2-2; the D gene is possibly TRBD2 (6 bases). CDR3 length: 17 residues. Trimming took off 4 bases at V and 6 bases at J, with 21 bases between the two ends. Germline V lookup: CDR1 MGHRA, CDR2 YSYEKL. The CDR3 here is CASSRDTRDSDSGELFF. The CDR3 DNA reads TGCGCCAGCAGCCGAGACACTAGGGACTCCGACTCCGGGGAGCTGTTTTTT.

This clone was counted a single time. The chain couples TRBV15 to TRBJ2-7; TRBD1 matches at 7 bases. Per germline, CDR1 LNHNV and CDR2 YYDKDF (reference sequence). The CDR3 consists of 13 residues. Losses at the gene ends were 6 bases for V and 3 bases for J; bases not matched to a gene: 5. CDR3 DNA: TGTGCCACCAGGACAGGGTCGTTCTACGAGCAGTACTTC. Translated: CATRTGSFYEQYF.

This clone was seen only a few times. The chain's CDR3 is CASSDMVGSPLHF. The CDR3 region has the DNA TGTGCCAGCAGTGATATGGTCGGTTCACCCCTCCACTTT. The rearrangement uses TRBV6-4 and TRBJ1-6, with no clear D. CDR1 is MRHNA and CDR2 is SNTAGT in the germline V gene. Between the trimmed V and J ends, which lost 3 bases and 9 bases, there was a span of 9 bases. The CDR3 length is 13 residues.

The chain combines TRBV6-5 with TRBJ2-1; no clear D. Germline V gene data show CDR1 as MNHEY and CDR2 as SVGAGI. The CDR3 sequence is 14 residues long. Trimming pared 6 bases from V and 1 base from J, leaving 10 bases between. CDR3 sequence: CASRGGASYNEQFF. The CDR3 region has the DNA TGTGCCAGCAGAGGCGGTGCTTCCTACAATGAGCAGTTCTTC.